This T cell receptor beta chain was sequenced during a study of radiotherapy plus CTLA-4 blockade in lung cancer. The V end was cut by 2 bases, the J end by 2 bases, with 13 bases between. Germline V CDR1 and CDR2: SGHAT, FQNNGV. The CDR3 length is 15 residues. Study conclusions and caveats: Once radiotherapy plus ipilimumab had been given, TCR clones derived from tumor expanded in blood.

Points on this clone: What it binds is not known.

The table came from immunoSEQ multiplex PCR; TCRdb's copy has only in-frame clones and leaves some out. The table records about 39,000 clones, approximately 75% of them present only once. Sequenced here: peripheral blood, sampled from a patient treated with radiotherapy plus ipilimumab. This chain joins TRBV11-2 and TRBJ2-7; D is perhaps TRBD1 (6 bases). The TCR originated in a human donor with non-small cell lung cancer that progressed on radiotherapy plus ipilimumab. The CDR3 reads CASSLSGTSTYEQYF. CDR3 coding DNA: TGTGCCAGCAGCTTATCTGGGACAAGTACCTACGAGCAGTACTTC.